The 24 T cell receptor beta chains below come from one sample, sequenced in a study of response to subunit inactivated influenza vaccine. From the RT-PCR reads, TCRdb called clonotypes with MiXCR, one entry per CDR3 protein. In the table there are about 540,000 distinct CDR3 sequences, roughly 25% of which are singletons. This sample was also put to use in a study of T cells expressing NK-cell markers. This second report adds: With UMIs, 5'RACE template switching was used to make TCR beta cDNA.

The material sequenced was CD4+ T cells sorted from PBMCs, taken roughly 12 days after vaccination. These receptors were collected from a man aged 45-65 years who received an inactivated influenza vaccine.

J is TRBJ2-7 and V is TRBV27; D tentatively fits TRBD1 or TRBD2 (5 bases each). CDR3 length: 14 amino acids. Germline CDR1 and CDR2: MNHEY and SMNVEV (reference sequence). Trimming removed 5 bases at V and 2 bases at J, with 13 bases between. The CDR3 loop is CASSPGTPAYEQYF. For the CDR3, the DNA is TGTGCCAGCAGTCCTGGGACGCCCGCCTACGAGCAGTACTTC.

CDR3 sequence reads: CASSHGRAGASIVNEQFF. In nucleotides, the CDR3 is TGTGCCAGCAGCCATGGACGGGCGGGAGCCTCTATTGTCAATGAGCAGTTCTTC. V usage is TRBV3-1 and J usage is TRBJ2-1, with 7 bases aligning to TRBD2. CDR1 is LGHDT, CDR2 YNNKEL, per germline (reference sequence). V lost 3 bases and J lost 6; bases outside the gene matches: 17. This CDR3 is 18 amino acids long.

The chain joins TRBV12-3 or TRBV12-4 to TRBJ2-1; the D is unclear. The CDR3 is made up of 13 amino acids. V was pared by 5 bases and J by 4 bases, with 9 bases between. This chain's CDR3 is CASSPGVYNEQFF. For the CDR3, the DNA is TGTGCCAGCAGTCCAGGAGTTTACAATGAGCAGTTCTTC.

This clonotype was recorded only once. The rearrangement links TRBV27 to TRBJ1-2; 11 nucleotides align to TRBD1. CDR3 length: 15 residues. V dropped 5 bases and J dropped 4; count of bases not matched to a gene: 6. From germline, CDR1 is MNHEY and CDR2 SMNVEV (reference sequence). CDR3 bases: TGTGCCAGCAGTCCGGACAGGGGGCTCGGCTATGGCTACACCTTC. This gives the protein CASSPDRGLGYGYTF.

The genes are TRBV7-2 and TRBJ1-3, with D possibly being TRBD1 (5 bases). V shed 5 bases and J shed 2 bases, with 10 bases lying between them. The CDR3 covers 14 residues. Germline V gene lookup returns CDR1 SGHTA and CDR2 FQGNSA. The CDR3 sequence: CASSLRQTGNTIYF. For the CDR3, the DNA is TGTGCCAGCAGCCTACGACAGACTGGAAACACCATATATTTT. The full variable domain, its missing parts supplied by reference TRBV7-2 and TRBJ1-3, is GAGVSQSPSNKVTEKGKDVELRCDPISGHTALYWYRQSLGQGLEFLIYFQGNSAPDKSGLPSDRFSAERTGGSVSTLTIQRTQQEDSAVYLCASSLRQTGNTIYFGEGSWLTVV.

This clonotype was picked up a small number of times. The rearrangement joins TRBV7-2 to TRBJ1-4; no clear D gene. The V gene's germline CDR1 is SGHTA and CDR2 FQGNSA. The V gene lost 1 base and the J gene lost 10 bases, with 10 bases spanning the gap. The CDR3 extends over 13 amino acids. The CDR3 nucleotides read TGTGCCAGCAGCTTAGAACCGGGAGGAAAACTGTTTTTT. Amino acids: CASSLEPGGKLFF.

The chain combines TRBV12-3 or TRBV12-4 with TRBJ2-1; possibly TRBD2 for D (5 bases). With 6 bases removed from V and 6 bases from J, the gap between germline ends came to 9 bases. CDR3 length equals 12 residues. In nucleotides, the CDR3 is TGTGCCAGCAGCTACGGACTCAATGAGCAGTTCTTC. Translation: CASSYGLNEQFF.

The table lists this clonotype with a few counts. The V gene is TRBV20-1, the J gene TRBJ2-7, with D perhaps assigned TRBD1 or TRBD2 (5 bases each). This CDR3 comprises 12 residues. V dropped 5 bases and J dropped 2 bases, with 10 bases sitting between them. In germline, CDR1 is DFQATT, CDR2 SNEGSKA (reference sequence). The DNA of the CDR3 is TGCAGTGCTCGGGGACCAACCTACGAGCAGTACTTC. Its translation is CSARGPTYEQYF.

In nucleotides, the CDR3 is TGTGCCACCAGCAGGGGGAGCCTAGATACGCAGTATTTT. Amino acids: CATSRGSLDTQYF. J is TRBJ2-3 and V is TRBV15, with D possibly matching TRBD2 (5 bases). Trimming removed 3 bases from V and 5 bases from J, with 9 bases in between. The CDR3 contains 13 residues. Germline lookup yields CDR1 LNHNV and CDR2 YYDKDF (reference sequence).

V is TRBV3-1 and J is TRBJ2-1; 8 bases map to TRBD1. With V trimmed by 4 bases and J by 3 bases, 8 bases remained unmatched. From germline, CDR1 is LGHDT and CDR2 YNNKEL (reference sequence). This CDR3 spans 16 amino acids. The CDR3 loop is CASSRGRGLHYNEQFF. The CDR3, as DNA: TGTGCCAGCAGCCGCGGCAGGGGGCTTCACTACAATGAGCAGTTCTTC.

This clonotype was seen a handful of times. V is TRBV20-1 and J is TRBJ2-1; no definite D call. The CDR3 loop spans 16 amino acids. The V gene's germline CDR1 is DFQATT and CDR2 SNEGSKA (reference sequence). V lost 3 bases and J 1 base, leaving 16 bases between the germline ends. CDR3 DNA sequence: TGCAGTGCTAGCACCCCGGCTAGGATTTCCTACAATGAGCAGTTCTTC. Translating it yields CSASTPARISYNEQFF.

A few counts support this clonotype. One end of the junction is discordant with germline, which a read error may explain. The chain carries TRBV12-3 or TRBV12-4 and TRBJ1-2; TRBD1 matches 7 bases. The CDR3 spans 11 residues. The CDR3 reads CASSFRGRASF. For the CDR3, the DNA is TGTGCCAGCAGTTTTAGGGGGCGGGCGTCCTTC.

The V and J genes are TRBV27 and TRBJ1-1, with TRBD1 matching over 8 bases. Germline-derived CDR1 and CDR2 are MNHEY and SMNVEV (reference sequence). The ends lost 6 bases at V and 5 bases at J; junction bases unmatched: 14. This CDR3 has 16 residues. The DNA for the CDR3 is TGTGCCAGCAGGACGGACAGGGCCTTCAGGGGGACTGAAGCTTTCTTT. It specifies CASRTDRAFRGTEAFF.

This clonotype was seen only a few times. This chain connects TRBV27 to TRBJ2-3; weak D call: TRBD1 (6 bases). The CDR3 consists of 16 residues. Germline V gene lookup returns CDR1 MNHEY and CDR2 SMNVEV (reference sequence). Deletions cut 2 bases from V and 1 base from J, with 13 bases between. The CDR3 nucleotides are TGTGCCAGCAGTTTAAGGGGGACCTCCCGCACAGATACGCAGTATTTT. Translating it yields CASSLRGTSRTDTQYF.

This rearrangement joins TRBV13 to TRBJ2-1, with D hard to call. V gave up 5 bases and J gave up 10 bases, with 18 bases separating them. This CDR3 has 14 residues. Germline-derived CDR1 and CDR2 are PRHDT and FYEKMQ (reference sequence). In DNA form, the CDR3 reads TGTGCCAGCAGCGCCAGATTTTTCTCACGGGAGCAGTTCTTC. This translates into CASSARFFSREQFF.

The table lists this clonotype with a few counts. The chain couples TRBV5-1 to TRBJ2-7; D is unclear. V was trimmed by 3 bases and J by 7 bases, leaving 23 bases between them. This CDR3 is 16 amino acids long. Looked up from germline, CDR1 is SGHRS and CDR2 is YFSETQ. CDR3 protein: CASSSTLSNLSGEQYF. The CDR3 coding sequence is TGCGCCAGCAGCTCAACCCTTTCGAACCTCAGTGGAGAGCAGTACTTC.

The table lists this clonotype with a few counts. In DNA, the CDR3 is TGTGCCAGCAGTTTCCCAGGGGAGCGGGCCTACAATGAGCAGTTCTTC. It specifies CASSFPGERAYNEQFF. This sequence joins TRBV12-3 or TRBV12-4 and TRBJ2-1; D may match TRBD1 or TRBD2 (6 bases each). The V end lost 3 bases, the J end lost 2 bases, and 14 bases lay between the germline ends. This CDR3 has 16 amino acids.

This clonotype showed up just a few times. The chain employs TRBV20-1 and TRBJ2-2; 14 bases match TRBD2. Germline V gives CDR1 DFQATT, CDR2 SNEGSKA (reference sequence). V shed 6 bases and J 0 bases; nucleotides not matched to a gene: 6. CDR3 length: 17 residues. This chain's CDR3 is CSAQGLAGASNTGELFF. DNA for the CDR3: TGCAGTGCACAGGGACTAGCGGGAGCGTCGAACACCGGGGAGCTGTTTTTT.

The V gene is TRBV29-1, the J gene TRBJ2-1, with TRBD2 identical over 11 bases. There are 13 residues in the CDR3. With V trimmed by 4 bases and J by 15 bases, 11 bases remained unmatched. The germline CDR1 and CDR2 sequences are SQVTM and ANQGSEA. In nucleotides, the CDR3 is TGCAGCGTTGTGAGTAGCGGGAGGGCGGCTCCGTTCTTC. Protein product: CSVVSSGRAAPFF.

This chain links TRBV7-2 with TRBJ2-7; 7 bases line up with TRBD2. This CDR3 spans 14 amino acids. Losses at the gene ends were 5 bases for V and 0 bases for J; bases not matched to a gene: 4. Germline V lookup: CDR1 SGHTA, CDR2 FQGNSA. CDR3 DNA sequence: TGTGCCAGCAGCCGGGACTATATCTCCTACGAGCAGTACTTC. Translated: CASSRDYISYEQYF.

The V and J genes are TRBV7-8 and TRBJ1-2; 8 bases are a match to TRBD1. This CDR3 region has 16 residues. V gave up 4 bases and J gave up 0 bases; unmatched junction bases: 7. Per the germline V gene, CDR1 is SGHVS and CDR2 is FQNEAQ. CDR3 in DNA: TGTGCCAGCAGCTGGGGGGGGACAGGAACTAACTATGGCTACACCTTC. This encodes CASSWGGTGTNYGYTF.

The V gene is TRBV24-1, the J gene TRBJ2-1; the match to TRBD2 covers 10 bases. The CDR3 totals 18 residues. J lost 0 bases, V lost 3 bases, and 7 bases had no gene match. Germline-derived CDR1 and CDR2 are KGHDR and SFDVKD. This CDR3 reads CATSDIKLAGGSYNEQFF. Written as DNA, the CDR3 is TGTGCCACCAGTGATATAAAATTAGCGGGAGGCTCCTACAATGAGCAGTTCTTC.

The chain combines TRBV12-3 or TRBV12-4 with TRBJ2-2; D gene uncertain. The V and J ends lost 6 bases and 1 base respectively, with 12 bases between them. The CDR3 length is 15 residues. In DNA, the CDR3 is TGTGCCAGCAGGCTGGACGGTTTGAACACCGGGGAGCTGTTTTTT. This translates into CASRLDGLNTGELFF.

This clonotype was seen more than once but under ten times. The chain joins TRBV27 to TRBJ1-2; TRBD1 agrees at 12 bases. This CDR3 has 15 residues. V lost 6 bases to trimming and J lost 7 bases; unmatched junction nucleotides: 9. Germline CDR1 reads MNHEY; CDR2 reads SMNVEV (reference sequence). The CDR3 protein is CASRGQGAIISGYTF. Here the CDR3 DNA reads TGTGCCAGCAGGGGACAGGGGGCCATTATCTCTGGCTACACCTTC.